This T cell receptor (beta chain) emerged from a study of graft-versus-host responses after intestinal transplantation (dated by TCRdb to the early 2020s). About the full investigation: The transplants that recipients received were multivisceral, liver-intestinal, or isolated intestinal. Every recipient was given anti-thymocyte globulin induction, followed by 3 to 4 years of maintenance tacrolimus and steroids. After intestinal transplantation, graft-versus-host and host-versus-graft alloreactive T cell clones were followed in the graft, circulation and bone marrow using bulk TCR-beta CDR3 sequencing. Alloreactive clones were identified by sequencing pre-transplant mixed lymphocyte reaction products and comparing them with unstimulated pre-transplant donor and recipient T cells. Of the 20 to 25 intestinal transplant recipients enrolled in the cohort, one of whom was a retransplant, a few patients without pretransplant specimens were excluded. A peak of at least 4% donor T cells among recipient peripheral blood mononuclear cells was the definition used for donor T cell macrochimerism. Rather than going through the commercial service, samples from a few later patients were sequenced in-house on an Illumina MiSeq and processed with MiXCR. What the research found in general, with its limitations: GvH clones were detected in recipient bone marrow, and some appeared earlier in ileal mucosa or blood, consistent with an intestinal mucosal origin. Early after transplant, declines in HvG clones were associated with peak levels of circulating GvH clones. The conclusions were limited by the relatively low number and heterogeneity of the intestinal transplant patients. In patients with donor T cell macrochimerism, the allografts had high GvH to HvG T cell clonal ratios.

The time point label for this specimen denotes: cells obtained before transplantation from donor or recipient. CD3+CD4+ and CD3+CD8+ populations were FACS-sorted from unstimulated pre-transplant donor and recipient cells taken from spleen or lymph nodes. Library preparation employed the immunoSEQ multiplex PCR assay. For most patients, genomic DNA was isolated using the Qiagen DNeasy Blood and Tissue Kit and was shipped frozen to Adaptive Biotechnologies for TCR sequencing. High-throughput TCR-beta CDR3 sequencing of genomic DNA from most patients was performed by Adaptive Biotechnologies. Per the source publication's procedure: TCR sequencing data for 18 patients were retrieved from Adaptive's ImmunoSEQ software; three other patients were processed with MiXCR and VDJtools. To correct CD4 versus CD8 sorting errors, any sequence found in both subsets at a frequency ratio below 5:1 was removed. CDR3 nucleotide sequences shared between donor and recipient were removed because their origin could not be assigned. At least 2-fold expansion over unstimulated cells and a minimum CFSE-low frequency of 0.002% (template counts) or 0.001% (read counts) were required for clones to be classified as alloreactive. Clones detected in sequenced pre-transplant spleen, lymph node, or MLR CFSE-low populations of the donor or recipient were defined as mappable. Cumulative frequency of alloreactive clones was calculated as a percentage of all sequences weighted by copy number. Sourced from immuneACCESS, this table was stored by TCRdb with only in-frame sequences that have V and J called. A share of the clones is absent; for the studies checked, an unresolved V gene accounts for under half, and the remainder has no known explanation. Clone size and the V and J calls come from that table; the DNA yielded D and trimming. The sample yields some 85,000 clones; less than 95% were counted once. Around 0.38% of the sample is taken by the ten largest.

With respect to this clone: The specificity of this receptor is unknown. Base qualities are missing; no much larger clone stands one base away.

Trimming leaves V shorter by 1 base and J shorter by 1 base, with the junction holding 6 bases beyond the gene matches. CDR1 and CDR2 were assigned from the germline V gene (reference sequence) as LNHNV and YYDKDF. From cysteine to phenylalanine, the CDR3 is 16 amino acids long. Left in the record is the CDR3 DNA by itself, 48 bases read in frame from the first base. Recombination linked TRBV15 to TRBJ2-7; TRBD1 fits 8 bases in the junction. Sequences were derived from unstimulated CD8+ T cells sorted from spleen or lymph node cells, sampled before transplant. This clonotype originated in a human donor who was the organ donor for an intestinal transplant. Here the CDR3 is given as CATSRGPGQGSYEQYF. The DNA sequence is given as TGTGCCACCAGCAGAGGGCCAGGACAGGGATCCTACGAGCAGTACTTC.